The present entry profiles one TCR beta chain with its context. The antigen remains undetermined. This record comes from a study of spatial heterogeneity in lung cancer. Across the study: Mean representation of each unique TCR and UMI combination in the raw reads exceeded 9.5 occurrences.

Findings and caveats of the study: Resection blood, more than follow-up blood, showed ubiquitous expanded tumor TCRs.

Time point reported: sample taken at primary tumor resection. The input material, whole RNA from tumor, nontumor lung or frozen PBMC, was sequenced unsorted. TCRdb re-derived calls from the 5' RACE reads in MiXCR, one entry per CDR3 protein. This sample carries 50,000 to 55,000 distinct CDR3 sequences, less than 8.5% of them seen once, and the ten largest clones take roughly 2.7%. Here the sequenced sample was PBMCs, taken at surgery. The TCR was taken from a female donor with early-stage non-small cell lung cancer.

DNA of the CDR3: TGCAGTGCCGGGAGGCGGGTGGGGGATACGCAGTATTTT. Translated: CSAGRRVGDTQYF. The chain couples TRBV20-1 to TRBJ2-3; 7 bases map to TRBD2. In germline, CDR1 is DFQATT, CDR2 SNEGSKA (reference sequence). This CDR3 comprises 13 residues. V trimming: 6 bases; J trimming: 6 bases; junction bases outside the gene matches: 9.